This is a list of T cell receptor beta chains from one sample in a study of shared clonotypes between healthy human individuals. Libraries were prepared by immunoSEQ multiplex PCR; TCRdb keeps only in-frame clonotypes and omits some of them. The sample has 2 million to 2.5 million clones; roughly 95% are singletons. Sequencing was carried out using naive CD4+ T cells sorted from blood. All receptors derive from a man in his late teens or twenties in good health. Both conserved end residues are part of each CDR3. A D gene is named only where the DNA matches it firmly. Where a row states a size, it is once, few, many or the class of an expanded clone; other rows omit it.

J gene: TRBJ2-2; V gene: TRBV27; clone size: NA; D gene: TRBD2; CDR3 DNA: TGTGCCAGCAGTTCACTAGCGGGAGGGAACACCGGGGAGCTGTTTTTT; CDR3 protein: CASSSLAGGNTGELFF
J gene: TRBJ2-7; V gene: TRBV2; clone size: NA; D gene: TRBD1; CDR3 DNA: TGTGCCAGCAGCGTCGGACAGGGGTCACCCTACGAGCAGTACTTC; CDR3 protein: CASSVGQGSPYEQYF
J gene: TRBJ2-3; V gene: TRBV9; clone size: NA; D gene: NA; CDR3 DNA: TGTGCCAGCAGGGACAGTTACACAGATACGCAGTATTTT; CDR3 protein: CASRDSYTDTQYF
J gene: TRBJ2-3; V gene: TRBV15; clone size: NA; D gene: TRBD2; CDR3 DNA: TGTGCCACGACGGGCGGGGGGCAGGCAGATACGCAGTATTTT; CDR3 protein: CATTGGGQADTQYF
J gene: TRBJ1-5; V gene: TRBV27; clone size: NA; D gene: TRBD1; CDR3 DNA: TGTGCCAGCAGTTCCACAGGGGGCTGGAGTCAGCCCCAGCATTTT; CDR3 protein: CASSSTGGWSQPQHF
J gene: TRBJ2-3; V gene: TRBV6-1; clone size: once; D gene: TRBD1; CDR3 DNA: TGTGCCAGCAGTGGGGGACAGACCACAGATACGCAGTATTTT; CDR3 protein: CASSGGQTTDTQYF
J gene: TRBJ2-5; V gene: TRBV6-5; clone size: NA; D gene: NA; CDR3 DNA: TGTGCCAGCAGTTTGGGGCAGGGATGGACCCAGTACTTC; CDR3 protein: CASSLGQGWTQYF
J gene: TRBJ1-5; V gene: TRBV6-5; clone size: NA; D gene: NA; CDR3 DNA: TGTGCCAGCAGTGTTTACAGGGCTAATCAGCCCCAGCATTTT; CDR3 protein: CASSVYRANQPQHF
J gene: TRBJ1-2; V gene: TRBV7-9; clone size: NA; D gene: TRBD1; CDR3 DNA: TGTGCCAGCAGCTTAGCAGAGGGGGCGCGGTATGGCTACACCTTC; CDR3 protein: CASSLAEGARYGYTF
J gene: TRBJ2-7; V gene: TRBV6-5; clone size: NA; D gene: TRBD2; CDR3 DNA: TGTGCCAGCAGTTACTCCGGGACTAGCGCCCACGAGCAGTACTTC; CDR3 protein: CASSYSGTSAHEQYF
J gene: TRBJ1-4; V gene: TRBV4-1; clone size: NA; D gene: TRBD1; CDR3 DNA: TGCGCCAGCAGCAATTCCGGGACAGGGAATGAAAAACTGTTTTTT; CDR3 protein: CASSNSGTGNEKLFF
J gene: TRBJ1-3; V gene: TRBV30; clone size: once; D gene: NA; CDR3 DNA: TGTGCCTGGAGTAAAGCGGGATCCTCTGGAAACACCATATATTTT; CDR3 protein: CAWSKAGSSGNTIYF
J gene: TRBJ2-6; V gene: TRBV27; clone size: NA; D gene: NA; CDR3 DNA: TGTGCCAGCAGTTTAGGGACTTTGACCTCTGGGGCCAACGTCCTGACTTTC; CDR3 protein: CASSLGTLTSGANVLTF
J gene: TRBJ2-7; V gene: TRBV9; clone size: NA; D gene: TRBD2; CDR3 DNA: TGTGCCAGCAGCGCTAATCCGGGAGGGCGCTACGAGCAGTACTTC; CDR3 protein: CASSANPGGRYEQYF
J gene: TRBJ2-3; V gene: TRBV6-1; clone size: NA; D gene: NA; CDR3 DNA: TGTGCCAGCAGTGGAAGTCCTCCAGGGCAGGATACGCAGTATTTT; CDR3 protein: CASSGSPPGQDTQYF
J gene: TRBJ2-7; V gene: TRBV7-6; clone size: NA; D gene: NA; CDR3 DNA: TGTGCCAGCAGCTTATACCCCCCCCCGATATCCTACGAGCAGTACTTC; CDR3 protein: CASSLYPPPISYEQYF
J gene: TRBJ2-5; V gene: TRBV10-3; clone size: NA; D gene: TRBD2; CDR3 DNA: TGTGCCATCAGTGCGGGGGGGGTCCAAGAGACCCAGTACTTC; CDR3 protein: CAISAGGVQETQYF
J gene: TRBJ1-2; V gene: TRBV19; clone size: NA; D gene: TRBD1; CDR3 DNA: TGTGCCAGTAAGCACAGGGGCCGATCTAACTATGGCTACACCTTC; CDR3 protein: CASKHRGRSNYGYTF
J gene: TRBJ1-1; V gene: TRBV5-1; clone size: NA; D gene: NA; CDR3 DNA: TGCGCCAGCAGCTTGGTGGCAGGGAAGGGGGCTGAAGCTTTCTTT; CDR3 protein: CASSLVAGKGAEAFF
J gene: TRBJ1-4; V gene: TRBV19; clone size: NA; D gene: NA; CDR3 DNA: TGTGCCAGTAGTATGGTCGGAAAAAATGAAAAACTGTTTTTT; CDR3 protein: CASSMVGKNEKLFF
J gene: TRBJ2-2; V gene: TRBV30; clone size: NA; D gene: TRBD2; CDR3 DNA: TGTGCCCGCCTAGCGGGAGGGACCGGGGAGCTGTTTTTT; CDR3 protein: CARLAGGTGELFF
J gene: TRBJ1-2; V gene: TRBV5-1; clone size: NA; D gene: NA; CDR3 DNA: TGCGCCAGCAGCTTGGCGGACATAATCCCGGGTGGCTACACCTTC; CDR3 protein: CASSLADIIPGGYTF
J gene: TRBJ2-5; V gene: TRBV5-4; clone size: few; D gene: NA; CDR3 DNA: TGTGCCAGCAGCTTGGGACAGACACAAGAGACCCAGTACTTC; CDR3 protein: CASSLGQTQETQYF
J gene: TRBJ1-4; V gene: TRBV7-2; clone size: NA; D gene: NA; CDR3 DNA: TGTGCCAGCAGCGCGGGGGGACCTAATGAAAAACTGTTTTTT; CDR3 protein: CASSAGGPNEKLFF
J gene: TRBJ1-5; V gene: TRBV11-2; clone size: NA; D gene: NA; CDR3 DNA: TGTGCCAGCAGCTCACAGGGAGGTGGCAATCAGCCCCAGCATTTT; CDR3 protein: CASSSQGGGNQPQHF
J gene: TRBJ1-4; V gene: TRBV30; clone size: NA; D gene: NA; CDR3 DNA: TGTGCCTGGAGCCCGGACCGCGTGGCAGGAACGAATGAAAAACTGTTTTTT; CDR3 protein: CAWSPDRVAGTNEKLFF
J gene: TRBJ1-3; V gene: TRBV6-1; clone size: NA; D gene: TRBD1; CDR3 DNA: TGTGCCAGCAGTCAAGGACAGGGGCTGGCTGGAAACACCATATATTTT; CDR3 protein: CASSQGQGLAGNTIYF
J gene: TRBJ2-7; V gene: TRBV6-1; clone size: NA; D gene: NA; CDR3 DNA: TGTGCCAGCAGTGACCCCGGCCCCGGAGCCTACGAGCAGTACTTC; CDR3 protein: CASSDPGPGAYEQYF
J gene: TRBJ2-5; V gene: TRBV7-2; clone size: few; D gene: TRBD2; CDR3 DNA: TGTGCCAGCAGCGGGCCGCAGGGCGGGGGAAAGACCCAGTACTTC; CDR3 protein: CASSGPQGGGKTQYF
J gene: TRBJ2-7; V gene: TRBV6-5; clone size: once; D gene: NA; CDR3 DNA: TGTGCCAGCAGTTTATCTGGTGGGCCGGAGCAGTACTTC; CDR3 protein: CASSLSGGPEQYF
J gene: TRBJ1-4; V gene: TRBV28; clone size: NA; D gene: TRBD1; CDR3 DNA: TGTGCCAGCAGTGCACAGGGGGCGGCTTCTGAAAAACTGTTTTTT; CDR3 protein: CASSAQGAASEKLFF
J gene: TRBJ2-3; V gene: TRBV9; clone size: NA; D gene: TRBD2; CDR3 DNA: TGTGCCAGCACCGCCTTAGCGGGCGACGCAGATACGCAGTATTTT; CDR3 protein: CASTALAGDADTQYF
J gene: TRBJ2-3; V gene: TRBV10-3; clone size: NA; D gene: NA; CDR3 DNA: TGTGCCATCACCTCCGGGGTCACAGATACGCAGTATTTT; CDR3 protein: CAITSGVTDTQYF
J gene: TRBJ1-5; V gene: TRBV19; clone size: NA; D gene: NA; CDR3 DNA: TGTGCCAGTAGTATGACGGGAATTCAGCCCCAGCATTTT; CDR3 protein: CASSMTGIQPQHF
J gene: TRBJ2-6; V gene: TRBV4-1; clone size: NA; D gene: NA; CDR3 DNA: TGCGCCAGCAGCCAGGGGGGGGCGCGAGGGATCTCTGGGGCCAACGTCCTGACTTTC; CDR3 protein: CASSQGGARGISGANVLTF
J gene: TRBJ2-7; V gene: TRBV28; clone size: NA; D gene: TRBD1; CDR3 DNA: TGTGCCAGCAGAGTAGGACAGGGGGTTTCGTTCTACGAGCAGTACTTC; CDR3 protein: CASRVGQGVSFYEQYF
J gene: TRBJ1-1; V gene: TRBV18; clone size: NA; D gene: NA; CDR3 DNA: TGTGCCAGCTCACCAAAGCAGGTGAACACTGAAGCTTTCTTT; CDR3 protein: CASSPKQVNTEAFF
J gene: TRBJ1-6; V gene: TRBV30; clone size: NA; D gene: TRBD1; CDR3 DNA: TGTGCCTGGAGTGACGGGACAGGGCCAAATTCACCCCTCCACTTT; CDR3 protein: CAWSDGTGPNSPLHF
J gene: TRBJ2-7; V gene: TRBV7-9; clone size: NA; D gene: TRBD1; CDR3 DNA: TGTGCCAGCAGCTCGTACCGGGACAGGGGCTCCTACGAGCAGTACTTC; CDR3 protein: CASSSYRDRGSYEQYF
J gene: TRBJ2-7; V gene: TRBV15; clone size: few; D gene: NA; CDR3 DNA: TGTGCCACCAGCAGACCACCCTACGAGCAGTACTTC; CDR3 protein: CATSRPPYEQYF
J gene: TRBJ1-5; V gene: TRBV10-3; clone size: NA; D gene: NA; CDR3 DNA: TGTGCCACCACAGGGCATAATAGCAATCAGCCCCAGCATTTT; CDR3 protein: CATTGHNSNQPQHF
J gene: TRBJ1-1; V gene: TRBV10-3; clone size: once; D gene: NA; CDR3 DNA: TGTGCCATCAGTGGGGGCACCGGGGCTTTCTTT; CDR3 protein: CAISGGTGAFF
J gene: TRBJ2-3; V gene: TRBV4-3; clone size: NA; D gene: TRBD2; CDR3 DNA: TGCGCCAGCAGCCTAAGCAAACTGTGGGACTACCGCTTTAGCACAGATACGCAGTATTTT; CDR3 protein: CASSLSKLWDYRFSTDTQYF
J gene: TRBJ1-1; V gene: TRBV4-1; clone size: NA; D gene: NA; CDR3 DNA: TGCGCCAGCAGCCAAGAACACCGGATGAACACTGAAGCTTTCTTT; CDR3 protein: CASSQEHRMNTEAFF
J gene: TRBJ2-5; V gene: TRBV4-1; clone size: NA; D gene: NA; CDR3 DNA: TGCGCCAGCAGCCGAACGGGGGGCGGGGACCACCAAGAGACCCAGTACTTC; CDR3 protein: CASSRTGGGDHQETQYF
J gene: TRBJ2-3; V gene: TRBV19; clone size: NA; D gene: NA; CDR3 DNA: TGTGCCAGTAGTAACGGCCAGACCACAGATACGCAGTATTTT; CDR3 protein: CASSNGQTTDTQYF
J gene: TRBJ1-4; V gene: TRBV5-4; clone size: NA; D gene: NA; CDR3 DNA: TGTGCCAGCACCGCCTGGAGGGGAGGGGGTAATGAAAAACTGTTTTTT; CDR3 protein: CASTAWRGGGNEKLFF
J gene: TRBJ1-5; V gene: TRBV20-1; clone size: NA; D gene: NA; CDR3 DNA: TGCAGTGCTCCTAGACTAGGCCCCCAGCATTTT; CDR3 protein: CSAPRLGPQHF
J gene: TRBJ1-6; V gene: TRBV4-1; clone size: once; D gene: NA; CDR3 DNA: TGCGCCAGCAGCCAAGATCTGACCAGAAATAATTCACCCCTCCACTTT; CDR3 protein: CASSQDLTRNNSPLHF
J gene: TRBJ2-5; V gene: TRBV18; clone size: few; D gene: NA; CDR3 DNA: TGTGCCAGCTCACCGCGACAGCAAGAGACCCAGTACTTC; CDR3 protein: CASSPRQQETQYF
J gene: TRBJ2-7; V gene: TRBV28; clone size: NA; D gene: TRBD1; CDR3 DNA: TGTGCCAGCAGTTTATTACAGGGGCGCGAGCAGTACTTC; CDR3 protein: CASSLLQGREQYF
J gene: TRBJ2-5; V gene: TRBV9; clone size: NA; D gene: TRBD2; CDR3 DNA: TGTGCCAGCAGCGCAGCTAGCGGACGGTACCAAGAGACCCAGTACTTC; CDR3 protein: CASSAASGRYQETQYF
J gene: TRBJ1-4; V gene: TRBV5-4; clone size: NA; D gene: NA; CDR3 DNA: TGTGCCAGCAGCCCTCGCGCGAGGGGGGATGAAAAACTGTTTTTT; CDR3 protein: CASSPRARGDEKLFF
J gene: TRBJ2-3; V gene: TRBV5-1; clone size: NA; D gene: TRBD2; CDR3 DNA: TGCGCCAGCAGCACGGGGGGATGGGGCACAGATACGCAGTATTTT; CDR3 protein: CASSTGGWGTDTQYF
J gene: TRBJ1-2; V gene: TRBV29-1; clone size: NA; D gene: NA; CDR3 DNA: TGCAGCGTTGAAGGGGGGCAGGGGAGACACTATGGCTACACCTTC; CDR3 protein: CSVEGGQGRHYGYTF
J gene: TRBJ1-1; V gene: TRBV18; clone size: NA; D gene: TRBD1; CDR3 DNA: TGTGCCAGCGCACAGGGGGGCACTGAAGCTTTCTTT; CDR3 protein: CASAQGGTEAFF